These T cell receptor beta chains were read from a single sample in a study of cytomegalovirus exposure and HLA in healthy donors. Assay used: immunoSEQ multiplex PCR; TCRdb lists only in-frame clones, some missing. This sample carries 90,000 to 120,000 clones, over 70% of them seen once, and the ten largest clones take more than 2%. Source material: PBMCs. The receptors stem from a man younger than 40 in good health and CMV-seronegative. Each CDR3 is given with its conserved first and last residue. The D gene is left open where the match is weak. Clone size is given for some rows only: seen once, a few or many times, or a class if the clone is expanded.

j_call d_call v_call clone_size cdr3_nt cdr3_aa
TRBJ1-6 TRBD1 TRBV30 few TGTGCCTGGACCGGGACAGGGGGCAGACGGTCACCCCTCCACTTT CAWTGTGGRRSPLHF
TRBJ2-7 TRBD2 TRBV6-1 - TGTGCCATAACTAGCGGGAGCTACGAGCAGTACTTC CAITSGSYEQYF
TRBJ2-7 TRBD2 TRBV6-5 - TGTGCCAGCAGTTACTCGACGGCGGGGGGCACGGGCGAGCAGTACTTC CASSYSTAGGTGEQYF
TRBJ2-2 TRBD1 TRBV15 - TGTGCCACCAGCAGAAAGGACAGGGATGAGAGCGGGGAGCTGTTTTTT CATSRKDRDESGELFF
TRBJ2-5 TRBD2 TRBV9 - TGTGCCAGCAGCGTAGGGACTAGACGGGGGGGCCCGGAGACCCAGTACTTC CASSVGTRRGGPETQYF
TRBJ2-1 - TRBV7-2 - TGTGCCAGCAGCTCGACACCCGATCCCTACAATGAGCAGTTCTTC CASSSTPDPYNEQFF
TRBJ2-7 - TRBV13 - TGTGCCAGCAGCTTAAAATCGACAGGGACTTACGAGCAGTACTTC CASSLKSTGTYEQYF
TRBJ2-7 TRBD2 TRBV11-3 - TGTGCCAGCAGCCACGGGGGGGCCCCCTACGAGCAGTACTTC CASSHGGAPYEQYF
TRBJ2-7 TRBD2 TRBV7-3 - TGTGCCAGCAGCTTACGGGGGGAGGGCGAGCAGTACTTC CASSLRGEGEQYF
TRBJ1-6 - TRBV30 - TGTGCCTGGAGTACCCAGGGGTTCTCCTATAATTCACCCCTCCACTTT CAWSTQGFSYNSPLHF
TRBJ2-3 TRBD2 TRBV2 - TGTGCCAGCAGTGGGGGGCTAGCGGGGCCCAGCACAGATACGCAGTATTTT CASSGGLAGPSTDTQYF
TRBJ1-5 TRBD1 TRBV28 once TGTGCCAGCAGGTGGACAGGAGCGGGCAATCAGCCCCAGCATTTT CASRWTGAGNQPQHF
TRBJ2-7 - TRBV28 - TGTGCCAGCAGTCAAGCGACAGGGGACTACTCCTACGAGCAGTACTTC CASSQATGDYSYEQYF
TRBJ2-7 TRBD2 TRBV6-5 - TGTGCCAGCAGTTACATGACTAGCGGGTTGTCCTACGAGCAGTACTTC CASSYMTSGLSYEQYF
TRBJ1-4 TRBD1 TRBV7-9 - TGTGCCAGCAGCCCTCTAGGGACAGAGAAGGAAAAACTGTTTTTT CASSPLGTEKEKLFF